The rows below give T cell receptor beta chains drawn from one sample of a study of T cells in Graves' hyperthyroidism and ophthalmopathy. TCRdb used MiXCR to reprocess the multiplex PCR reads, holding one entry per CDR3 protein. The profile shows hundreds of thousands of distinct CDR3 sequences, around 20% of them singletons. The sequencing sample was made of blood. These receptors originate from a woman in her forties or fifties with Graves' hyperthyroidism that later progressed to Graves' ophthalmopathy. Each CDR3 is given with its conserved first and last residue. The D gene is left open where the match is weak. For some rows the clone size is stated as once, few or many, or as a class when expanded; others skip it.

>many|TRBV11-3|-|TRBJ2-2
TGTGCCAGCAGCTTAGTCAGGTTCGGGGACACCGGGGAGCTGTTTTTT
CASSLVRFGDTGELFF
>-|TRBV27|TRBD2|TRBJ2-1
TGTGCCAGCAGTAAATCGGGACTAGCGGGGGGGCTGTCCTACAATGGGCAGTTCTTC
CASSKSGLAGGLSYNGQFF
>many|TRBV11-2|TRBD1|TRBJ2-3
TGTGCCAGCAGCTTTTCCGGGACAGGGGGCACAGATACGCAGTATTTT
CASSFSGTGGTDTQYF
>-|TRBV5-1|-|TRBJ2-2
TGCGCCAGCAGCTTGGCCGGGGGACGGTCCAACACCGCCGGGGAGCTGTTTTTT
CASSLAGGRSNTAGELFF
>-|TRBV6-2/TRBV6-3|TRBD1|TRBJ1-5
TGTGCCAGCAGTTACTCGCCTGGGACAGGGGTTCCTGATCAGCCCCAGCATTTT
CASSYSPGTGVPDQPQHF
>few|TRBV6-1|-|TRBJ2-1
TGTGCCAGCAGTGTTTCGCAAAACAATGAGCAGTTCTTC
CASSVSQNNEQFF
>-|TRBV6-5|-|TRBJ2-5
TGTGCCAGCAGTTACTCGATCGGCAGGGGAAAGACCCAGTACTTC
CASSYSIGRGKTQYF
>few|TRBV6-1|TRBD1|TRBJ2-1
TGTGCCAGCAGCTCCTGGACAGGGGCTGAGCAGTTCTTC
CASSSWTGAEQFF
>many|TRBV3-1|-|TRBJ1-6
TGTGCCAGCAGCCAAGTCGGGGGGACCTTAAGTTCACCCCTCCACTTT
CASSQVGGTLSSPLHF
>many|TRBV30|-|TRBJ2-3
TGTGCCTGGAGTGTTGGGAGGAATACGCAGTATTTT
CAWSVGRNTQYF
>-|TRBV20-1|-|TRBJ2-4
TGCAGTGCTAGAGATTTCGACTGGGCTATTCAGTACTTC
CSARDFDWAIQYF
>-|TRBV18|TRBD2|TRBJ2-7
TGTGCCAGCTCACCGGGACTAGCGTCCTACGAGCAGTACTTC
CASSPGLASYEQYF
>-|TRBV27|-|TRBJ1-2
TGTGCCAGCAGTTTATCGGACCCCCTCTATGGCTACACCTTC
CASSLSDPLYGYTF
>-|TRBV6-1|TRBD1|TRBJ1-1
TGTGCCAGCAGTACAGGGGTCACTGAAGTTTTCTTT
CASSTGVTEVFF
>-|TRBV7-9|TRBD2|TRBJ2-1
TGTGCCAGCAGCTTAGGGGTGGGGGGGGGTAATGAGCAGTTCTTC
CASSLGVGGGNEQFF
>-|TRBV15|-|TRBJ1-1
TGTGCCACCAGCACTGCTCTCTCTAGTAATGAAGCTTTCTTT
CATSTALSSNEAFF
>-|TRBV6-1|TRBD2|TRBJ2-3
TGTGCCAGCAGTTCCCAGGCGGGGCGGGGGGTAACAGATACGCAGTATTTT
CASSSQAGRGVTDTQYF
>-|TRBV5-1|TRBD2|TRBJ2-5
TGCGCCAGCAGCTTCCGACTAGCGGGGGGTCCAGAGACCCAGTACTTC
CASSFRLAGGPETQYF
>few|TRBV7-2|-|TRBJ1-3
TGTGCCAGCCTGCGGGGCTCTGGAAACACCATATATTTT
CASLRGSGNTIYF
>few|TRBV19|-|TRBJ1-4
TGTGCCAGTAGTATGTACCGAGATATTGAAAAACTGTTTTTT
CASSMYRDIEKLFF
>many|TRBV9|-|TRBJ1-1
TGTGCCAGCAGCGTAACGGGGATGAACACTGAAGCTTTCTTT
CASSVTGMNTEAFF
>few|TRBV24-1|-|TRBJ2-3
TGTGCCACCAGTGATTTGGGATCCTCCACAGATACGCAGTATTTT
CATSDLGSSTDTQYF
>-|TRBV4-1|TRBD1|TRBJ1-2
TGCGCCAGCAGCCACCGGGACAGGGGGGACTATGGCTACACCTTC
CASSHRDRGDYGYTF
>-|TRBV4-2|-|TRBJ2-2
TGTGCCAGCAGCCGAGCTCTTGGAAGGGCAAACGGGGAGCTGTTTTTT
CASSRALGRANGELFF
>many|TRBV12-3/TRBV12-4|-|TRBJ1-5
TGTGCCAGCAGTGGGGTGGGGGCGAGCAATCAGCCCCAGCATTTT
CASSGVGASNQPQHF
>-|TRBV12-3/TRBV12-4|-|TRBJ1-2
TGTGCCAGCAGTTTAACGTCGCAGTTCTATGGCTACACCTTC
CASSLTSQFYGYTF
>-|TRBV20-1|TRBD2|TRBJ2-5
TGCAGTGCTAAAAACTCCCTACCGGGACTAGCGGGGGGCGAGGTGGAGACCCAGTACTTC
CSAKNSLPGLAGGEVETQYF
>-|TRBV29-1|TRBD1|TRBJ2-7
TGCAGCGTTTTGGCAGGGGGTTACTACGAGCAGTACTTC
CSVLAGGYYEQYF
>-|TRBV11-3|TRBD2|TRBJ2-2
TGTGCCAGCAGCTTGGGGGGGAACACCGGGGAGCCGTTTTTT
CASSLGGNTGEPFF
>-|TRBV5-1|TRBD1|TRBJ2-2
TGCGCCAGTCGGACAGGTACATCGAACACCGGGGAGCTGTTTTTT
CASRTGTSNTGELFF
>many|TRBV30|-|TRBJ2-3
TGTGCCTGGAGGTCCAACGGGTTCCCCACAGATACGCAGTATTTT
CAWRSNGFPTDTQYF